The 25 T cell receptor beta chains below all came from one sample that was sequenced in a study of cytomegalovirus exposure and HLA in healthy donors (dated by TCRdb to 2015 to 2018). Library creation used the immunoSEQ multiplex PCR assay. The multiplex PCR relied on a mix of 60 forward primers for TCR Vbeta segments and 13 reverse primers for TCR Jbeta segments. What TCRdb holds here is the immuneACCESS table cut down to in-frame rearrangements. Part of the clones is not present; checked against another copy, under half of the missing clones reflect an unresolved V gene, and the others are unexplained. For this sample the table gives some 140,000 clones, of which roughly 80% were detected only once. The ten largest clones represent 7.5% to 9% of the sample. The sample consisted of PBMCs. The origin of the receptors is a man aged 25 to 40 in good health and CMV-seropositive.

The CDR3 loop is CASSDDRGGCEGYTF. CDR3 nucleotide sequence: TGTGCCAGCAGCGACGACAGGGGAGGATGTGAAGGCTACACCTTC. The gene calls are TRBV5-4 and TRBJ1-2; 8 bases agree with TRBD1. CDR3 length: 15 amino acids. Germline trimming cut 4 bases from V and 8 bases from J; bases unmatched to any gene: 13. The germline gives CDR1 SGHNT, CDR2 YYREEE (reference sequence).

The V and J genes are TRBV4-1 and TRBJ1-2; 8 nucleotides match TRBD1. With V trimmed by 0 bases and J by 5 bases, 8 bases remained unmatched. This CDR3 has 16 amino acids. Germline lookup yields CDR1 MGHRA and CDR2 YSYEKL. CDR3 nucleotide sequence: TGCGCCAGCAGCCAAGACAGGGGGCGAGCCCGTTATGGCTACACCTTC. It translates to CASSQDRGRARYGYTF.

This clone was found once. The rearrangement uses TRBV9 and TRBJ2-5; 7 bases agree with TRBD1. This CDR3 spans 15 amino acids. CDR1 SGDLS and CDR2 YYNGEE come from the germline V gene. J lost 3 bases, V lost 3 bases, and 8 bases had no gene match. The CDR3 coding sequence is TGTGCCAGCAGCGAATCGGGGACAGAAAAAGAGACCCAGTACTTC. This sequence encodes CASSESGTEKETQYF.

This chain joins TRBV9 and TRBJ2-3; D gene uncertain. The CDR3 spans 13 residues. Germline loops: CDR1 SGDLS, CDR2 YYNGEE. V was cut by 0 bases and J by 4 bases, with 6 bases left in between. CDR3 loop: CASSVEQADTQYF. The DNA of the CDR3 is TGTGCCAGCAGCGTAGAGCAGGCAGATACGCAGTATTTT.

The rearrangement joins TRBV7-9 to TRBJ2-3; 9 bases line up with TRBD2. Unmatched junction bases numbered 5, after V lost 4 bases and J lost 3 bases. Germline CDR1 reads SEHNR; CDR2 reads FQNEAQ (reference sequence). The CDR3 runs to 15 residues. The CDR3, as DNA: TGTGCCAGCAGCTATAGCGGGGGTGGGACAGATACGCAGTATTTT. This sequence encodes CASSYSGGGTDTQYF.

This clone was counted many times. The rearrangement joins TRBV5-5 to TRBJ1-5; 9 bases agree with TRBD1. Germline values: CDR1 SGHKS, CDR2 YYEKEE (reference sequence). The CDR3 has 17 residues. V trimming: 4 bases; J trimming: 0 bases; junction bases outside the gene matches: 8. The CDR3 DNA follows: TGTGCCAGCAGCAGAGCTCCGGGACAGGGTAGCAATCAGCCCCAGCATTTT. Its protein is CASSRAPGQGSNQPQHF.

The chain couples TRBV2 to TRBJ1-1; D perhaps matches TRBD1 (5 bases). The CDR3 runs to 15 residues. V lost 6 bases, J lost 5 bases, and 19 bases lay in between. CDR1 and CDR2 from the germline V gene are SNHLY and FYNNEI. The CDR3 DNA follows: TGTGCCAGCAGGCCGAAGGGGCAGGGAAGTACTGAAGCTTTCTTT. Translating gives CASRPKGQGSTEAFF. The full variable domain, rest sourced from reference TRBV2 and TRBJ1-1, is EPEVTQTPSHQVTQMGQEVILRCVPISNHLYFYWYRQILGQKVEFLVSFYNNEISEKSEIFDDQFSVERPDGSNFTLKIRSTKLEDSAMYFCASRPKGQGSTEAFFGQGTRLTVV.

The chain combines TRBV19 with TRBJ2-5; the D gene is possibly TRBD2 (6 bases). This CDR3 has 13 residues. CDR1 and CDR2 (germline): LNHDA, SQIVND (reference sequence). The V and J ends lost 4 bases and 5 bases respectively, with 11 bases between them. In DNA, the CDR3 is TGTGCCAGTAGTAGAGGGGAGGCGGAGACCCAGTACTTC. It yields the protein CASSRGEAETQYF.

The chain's CDR3 is CASSEGDRGYEQYF. The CDR3 DNA sequence: TGTGCCAGCAGTGAAGGTGACAGGGGCTACGAGCAGTACTTC. This rearrangement joins TRBV6-1 to TRBJ2-7; 8 nucleotides match TRBD1. CDR3 length: 14 amino acids. Germline values: CDR1 MNHNS, CDR2 SASEGT. J gave up 3 bases and V 1 base, and 2 bases lay outside the gene matches.

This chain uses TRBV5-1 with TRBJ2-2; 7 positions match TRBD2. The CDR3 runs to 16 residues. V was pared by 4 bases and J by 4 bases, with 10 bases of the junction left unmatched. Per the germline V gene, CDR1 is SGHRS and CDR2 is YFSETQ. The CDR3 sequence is CASSLKRREITGELFF. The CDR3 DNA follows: TGCGCCAGCAGCCTGAAGCGGCGGGAGATCACCGGGGAGCTGTTTTTT.

The CDR3: CASSAQGGTNTGELFF. The CDR3 nucleotides read TGTGCCAGCAGCGCCCAGGGGGGAACGAACACCGGGGAGCTGTTTTTT. The chain employs TRBV7-3 and TRBJ2-2, with D possibly being TRBD1 (7 bases). V lost 5 bases, J lost 0 bases, and 13 bases lay in between. Germline V gene data show CDR1 as SGHTA and CDR2 as FQGTGA. The CDR3 spans 16 residues. Full variable domain (outside the CDR3, taken from reference TRBV7-3 and TRBJ2-2): GAGVSQTPSNKVTEKGKYVELRCDPISGHTALYWYRQSLGQGPEFLIYFQGTGAADDSGLPNDRFFAVRPEGSVSTLKIQRTERGDSAVYLCASSAQGGTNTGELFFGEGSRLTVL.

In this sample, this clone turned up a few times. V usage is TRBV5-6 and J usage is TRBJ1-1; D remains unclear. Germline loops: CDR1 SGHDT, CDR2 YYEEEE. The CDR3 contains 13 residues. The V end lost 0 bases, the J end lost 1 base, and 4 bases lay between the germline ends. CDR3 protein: CASSLARNTEAFF. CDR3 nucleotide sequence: TGTGCCAGCAGCTTGGCTCGGAACACTGAAGCTTTCTTT.

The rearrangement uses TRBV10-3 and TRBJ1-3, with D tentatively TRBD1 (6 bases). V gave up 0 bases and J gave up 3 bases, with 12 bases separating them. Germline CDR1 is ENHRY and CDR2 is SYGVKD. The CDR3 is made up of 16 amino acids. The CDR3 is CAISESAWTVGNTIYF. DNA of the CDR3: TGTGCCATCAGTGAGTCGGCCTGGACAGTTGGAAACACCATATATTTT.

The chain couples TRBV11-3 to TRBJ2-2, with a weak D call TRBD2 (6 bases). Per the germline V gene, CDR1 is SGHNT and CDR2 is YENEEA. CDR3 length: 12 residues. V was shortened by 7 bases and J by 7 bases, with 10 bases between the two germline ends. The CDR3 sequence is CASNRGNGELFF. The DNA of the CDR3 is TGTGCCAGCAACCGCGGGAACGGGGAGCTGTTTTTT.

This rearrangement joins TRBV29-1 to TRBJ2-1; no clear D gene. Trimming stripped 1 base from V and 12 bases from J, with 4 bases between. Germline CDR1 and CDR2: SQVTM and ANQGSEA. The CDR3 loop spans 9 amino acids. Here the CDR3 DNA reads TGCAGCGTTGAAGGAGGGCAGTTCTTC. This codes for CSVEGGQFF.

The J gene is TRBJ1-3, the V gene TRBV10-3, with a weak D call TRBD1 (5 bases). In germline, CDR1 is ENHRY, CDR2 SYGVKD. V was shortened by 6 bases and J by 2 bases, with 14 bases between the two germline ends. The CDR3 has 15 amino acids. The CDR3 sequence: CAISPREATGNTIYF. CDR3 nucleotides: TGTGCCATCAGCCCCAGGGAAGCAACTGGAAACACCATATATTTT.

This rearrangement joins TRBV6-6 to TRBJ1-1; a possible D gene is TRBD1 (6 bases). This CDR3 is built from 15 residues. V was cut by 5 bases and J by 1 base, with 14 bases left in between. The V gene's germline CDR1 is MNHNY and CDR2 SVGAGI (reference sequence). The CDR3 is CASSQTGTWNTEAFF. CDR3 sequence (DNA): TGTGCCAGCAGTCAGACAGGTACTTGGAACACTGAAGCTTTCTTT.

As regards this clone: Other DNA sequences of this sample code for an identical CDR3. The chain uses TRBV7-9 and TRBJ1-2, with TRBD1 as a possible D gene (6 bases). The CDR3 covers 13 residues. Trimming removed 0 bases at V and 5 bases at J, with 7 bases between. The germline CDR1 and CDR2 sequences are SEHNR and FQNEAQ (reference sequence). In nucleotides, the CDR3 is TGTGCCAGCAGCTTAGCACAGGGATATGGCTACACCTTC. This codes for CASSLAQGYGYTF.

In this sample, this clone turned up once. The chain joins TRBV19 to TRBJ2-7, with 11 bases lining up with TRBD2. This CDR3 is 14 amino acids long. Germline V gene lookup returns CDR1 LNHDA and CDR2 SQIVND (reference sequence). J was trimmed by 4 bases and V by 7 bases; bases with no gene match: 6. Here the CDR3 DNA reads TGTGCCAGTACCCCTAGCGGGAGGAAATACGAGCAGTACTTC. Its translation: CASTPSGRKYEQYF.

The CDR3 region is CASSTRETQYF. The CDR3 DNA reads TGTGCCAGCAGCACTAGAGAGACCCAGTACTTC. V is TRBV7-9 and J is TRBJ2-5; D might be TRBD2 (5 bases). V lost 5 bases, J lost 4 bases, and 5 bases lay in between. In germline, CDR1 is SEHNR, CDR2 FQNEAQ (reference sequence). The CDR3 length is 11 residues.

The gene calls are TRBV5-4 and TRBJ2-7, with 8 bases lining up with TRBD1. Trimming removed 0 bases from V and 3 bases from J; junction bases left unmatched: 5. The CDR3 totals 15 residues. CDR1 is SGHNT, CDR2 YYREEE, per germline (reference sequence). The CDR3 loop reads CASSLGGQDGYEQYF. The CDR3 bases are TGTGCCAGCAGCTTGGGGGGACAGGACGGCTACGAGCAGTACTTC.

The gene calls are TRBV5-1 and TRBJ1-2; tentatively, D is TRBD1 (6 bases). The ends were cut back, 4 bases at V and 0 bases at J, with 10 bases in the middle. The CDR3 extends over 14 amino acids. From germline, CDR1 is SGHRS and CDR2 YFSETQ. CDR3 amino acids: CASSQDSPNYGYTF. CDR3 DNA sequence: TGCGCCAGCAGCCAGGACAGCCCTAACTATGGCTACACCTTC.

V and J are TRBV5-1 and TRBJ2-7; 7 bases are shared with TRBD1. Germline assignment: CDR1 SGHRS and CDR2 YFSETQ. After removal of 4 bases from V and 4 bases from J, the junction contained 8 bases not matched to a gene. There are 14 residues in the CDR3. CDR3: CASSVTGTEYEQYF. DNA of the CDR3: TGCGCCAGCAGCGTGACCGGGACAGAATACGAGCAGTACTTC.

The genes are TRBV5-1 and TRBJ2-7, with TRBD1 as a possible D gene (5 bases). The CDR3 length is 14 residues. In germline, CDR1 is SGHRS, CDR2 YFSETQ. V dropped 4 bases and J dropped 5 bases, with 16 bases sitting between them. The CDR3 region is CASSLGQGYDEQYF. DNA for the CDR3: TGCGCCAGCAGCCTGGGGCAGGGTTACGACGAGCAGTACTTC.

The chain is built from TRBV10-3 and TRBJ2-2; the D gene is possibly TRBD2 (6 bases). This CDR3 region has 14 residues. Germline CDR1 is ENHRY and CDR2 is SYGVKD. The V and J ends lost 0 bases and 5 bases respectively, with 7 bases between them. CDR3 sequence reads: CAISESGGTGELFF. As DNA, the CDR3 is TGTGCCATCAGTGAGTCGGGGGGAACCGGGGAGCTGTTTTTT.